A selection of T cell receptor beta chains follows, all from one sample in a study of blood T cell repertoires in COVID-19. Sequencing was performed with immunoSEQ multiplex PCR; in TCRdb, only in-frame clones are kept and a portion is missing. The sample shows some 170,000 clones, approximately 90% of them seen only once. Sequenced: peripheral blood. The receptors here all came from a woman aged 60-70 years who had recovered from COVID-19. Each CDR3 is given with its conserved first and last residue. The order of the fields is J gene, clone size, V gene, D gene, CDR3 DNA, CDR3 protein. D genes are given only for firm matches. Not all rows give a size; the values are once, few, many and, for expanded clones, a class.

J gene: TRBJ2-1; clone size: .; V gene: TRBV11-2; D gene: .; CDR3 DNA: TGTGCCAGCAGCTTACAACCAAGAGGGAATGAGCAGTTCTTC; CDR3 protein: CASSLQPRGNEQFF
J gene: TRBJ1-1; clone size: .; V gene: TRBV18; D gene: TRBD1; CDR3 DNA: TGTGCCAGCTCAGACACAGGGGGTGGTAACACTGAAGCTTTCTTT; CDR3 protein: CASSDTGGGNTEAFF
J gene: TRBJ2-5; clone size: once; V gene: TRBV7-9; D gene: .; CDR3 DNA: TGTGCCAGCAGCCCCGGACTCAGCGGAGAGACCCAGTACTTC; CDR3 protein: CASSPGLSGETQYF
J gene: TRBJ1-6; clone size: once; V gene: TRBV7-9; D gene: .; CDR3 DNA: TGTGCCAGCAGCCACACGACGGGTACTAATTCACCCCTCCACTTT; CDR3 protein: CASSHTTGTNSPLHF
J gene: TRBJ1-3; clone size: .; V gene: TRBV4-3; D gene: .; CDR3 DNA: TGCGCCAGCAGCCATGACTCACTCTTAATAGCTCCTGGAAACACCATATATTTT; CDR3 protein: CASSHDSLLIAPGNTIYF
J gene: TRBJ1-4; clone size: .; V gene: TRBV4-3; D gene: TRBD1; CDR3 DNA: TGCGCCAGCAGCCGTAAGGGACAGGGGAGCGGAAAACTGTTTTTT; CDR3 protein: CASSRKGQGSGKLFF
J gene: TRBJ2-7; clone size: .; V gene: TRBV25-1; D gene: .; CDR3 DNA: TGTGCCAGCAGTATACAGGGTGGCCACGAGCAGTACTTC; CDR3 protein: CASSIQGGHEQYF
J gene: TRBJ2-7; clone size: .; V gene: TRBV6-1; D gene: .; CDR3 DNA: TGTGCCAGCAGTGAATTTCGGCAGGGTCCCTACGAGCAGTACTTC; CDR3 protein: CASSEFRQGPYEQYF
J gene: TRBJ1-4; clone size: .; V gene: TRBV18; D gene: .; CDR3 DNA: TGTGCCAGCTCACCTCAGCAGGGGAGTGAAAAACTGTTTTTT; CDR3 protein: CASSPQQGSEKLFF
J gene: TRBJ2-5; clone size: .; V gene: TRBV11-1; D gene: .; CDR3 DNA: TGTGCCAGCAGCCAGGGTATGGAGACCCAGTACTTC; CDR3 protein: CASSQGMETQYF
J gene: TRBJ1-2; clone size: once; V gene: TRBV2; D gene: .; CDR3 DNA: TGTGCCAGCAGCCCGGACTCGGACAGATTCTATGGCTACACCTTC; CDR3 protein: CASSPDSDRFYGYTF
J gene: TRBJ2-1; clone size: .; V gene: TRBV18; D gene: .; CDR3 DNA: TGTGCCAGCTCACCACCGGCAATTCGCTCCTACAATGAGCAGTTCTTC; CDR3 protein: CASSPPAIRSYNEQFF
J gene: TRBJ1-1; clone size: .; V gene: TRBV28; D gene: TRBD1; CDR3 DNA: TGTGCCAGCAGTCTACCGGGGACAGGGAACACTGAAGCTTTCTTT; CDR3 protein: CASSLPGTGNTEAFF
J gene: TRBJ2-7; clone size: .; V gene: TRBV6-4; D gene: .; CDR3 DNA: TGTGCCAGCAGTGACGGAGGACGGCCGGGGTACTACGAGCAGTACTTC; CDR3 protein: CASSDGGRPGYYEQYF
J gene: TRBJ2-3; clone size: .; V gene: TRBV6-4; D gene: TRBD2; CDR3 DNA: TGTGCCAGCAGTGACTCGACTAGCGGGGGGGCCTACACAGATACGCAGTATTTT; CDR3 protein: CASSDSTSGGAYTDTQYF
J gene: TRBJ1-5; clone size: .; V gene: TRBV20-1; D gene: .; CDR3 DNA: TGCAGTGCTAGTTCGGGGAATCAGCCCCAGCATTTT; CDR3 protein: CSASSGNQPQHF
J gene: TRBJ2-3; clone size: .; V gene: TRBV10-3; D gene: TRBD1; CDR3 DNA: TGTGCCATCAGCCCGGGACAGGGAAGCACAGATACGCAGTATTTT; CDR3 protein: CAISPGQGSTDTQYF
J gene: TRBJ1-6; clone size: .; V gene: TRBV6-5; D gene: .; CDR3 DNA: TGTGCCAGCAGTTACTCTTTGGGGCCCCATTCACCCCTCCACTTT; CDR3 protein: CASSYSLGPHSPLHF
J gene: TRBJ1-2; clone size: .; V gene: TRBV15; D gene: TRBD1; CDR3 DNA: TGTGCCACCAGCAGAGATCTCCTCGACAGGGACGGAGTTGGCTACACCTTC; CDR3 protein: CATSRDLLDRDGVGYTF
J gene: TRBJ1-1; clone size: .; V gene: TRBV10-3; D gene: .; CDR3 DNA: TGTGCCATCACCAACGGAAACCAAGGCGGACTTGAAGCTTTCTTT; CDR3 protein: CAITNGNQGGLEAFF
J gene: TRBJ1-1; clone size: .; V gene: TRBV7-3; D gene: .; CDR3 DNA: TGTGCCAGCAGCTTAACTATGAACACTGAAGCTTTCTTT; CDR3 protein: CASSLTMNTEAFF
J gene: TRBJ2-7; clone size: .; V gene: TRBV2; D gene: .; CDR3 DNA: TGTGCCAGCAGGTCGACAGGGAGGTACGAGCAGTACTTC; CDR3 protein: CASRSTGRYEQYF
J gene: TRBJ1-4; clone size: .; V gene: TRBV18; D gene: TRBD1; CDR3 DNA: TGTGCCAGCTCCCCCGGGACAGGACGCCATGAAAAACTGTTTTTT; CDR3 protein: CASSPGTGRHEKLFF
J gene: TRBJ2-7; clone size: .; V gene: TRBV11-3; D gene: .; CDR3 DNA: TGTGCCAGCAGCCTATCCTCGGGAAAATCCTACGAGCAGTACTTC; CDR3 protein: CASSLSSGKSYEQYF
J gene: TRBJ2-5; clone size: .; V gene: TRBV28; D gene: TRBD2; CDR3 DNA: TGTGCCAGCGGACGGACTAGCGGGGACCAAGAGACCCAGTACTTC; CDR3 protein: CASGRTSGDQETQYF
J gene: TRBJ1-5; clone size: .; V gene: TRBV5-1; D gene: .; CDR3 DNA: TGCGCCAGCAGCTTGGGGCCCGGACAGTCCAATCAGCCCCAGCATTTT; CDR3 protein: CASSLGPGQSNQPQHF
J gene: TRBJ2-5; clone size: .; V gene: TRBV3-1/TRBV3-2; D gene: .; CDR3 DNA: TGTGCCAGCAGCCAGGAGGGGTCGATCTTGCAAGAGACCCAGTACTTC; CDR3 protein: CASSQEGSILQETQYF
J gene: TRBJ1-3; clone size: .; V gene: TRBV9; D gene: .; CDR3 DNA: TGTGCCAGCAGCTCCAGACACAGGGGAAACACCATATATTTT; CDR3 protein: CASSSRHRGNTIYF
J gene: TRBJ1-2; clone size: .; V gene: TRBV18; D gene: .; CDR3 DNA: TGTGCCAGCTCACTGAGTGTGAGCGGCTATGGCTACACCTTC; CDR3 protein: CASSLSVSGYGYTF
J gene: TRBJ2-5; clone size: .; V gene: TRBV11-2; D gene: .; CDR3 DNA: TGTGCCAGCAGCTTCGGGACTTTCCAAGAGACCCAGTACTTC; CDR3 protein: CASSFGTFQETQYF
J gene: TRBJ2-5; clone size: .; V gene: TRBV4-2; D gene: .; CDR3 DNA: TGTGCCAGCAGCCGTCTAGGAGGAGAGACCCAGTACTTC; CDR3 protein: CASSRLGGETQYF
J gene: TRBJ2-3; clone size: .; V gene: TRBV28; D gene: TRBD1; CDR3 DNA: TGTGCCAGCAGTCAGACAGGGACCACAGATACGCAGTATTTT; CDR3 protein: CASSQTGTTDTQYF
J gene: TRBJ2-1; clone size: .; V gene: TRBV6-5; D gene: .; CDR3 DNA: TGTGCCAGCATCACAGGGAACTCCTACAATGAGCAGTTCTTC; CDR3 protein: CASITGNSYNEQFF
J gene: TRBJ2-3; clone size: .; V gene: TRBV19; D gene: TRBD2; CDR3 DNA: TGTGCCAGTAGCCCGGGACTAGCGGTCACAGATACGCAGTATTTT; CDR3 protein: CASSPGLAVTDTQYF
J gene: TRBJ1-2; clone size: .; V gene: TRBV23-1; D gene: .; CDR3 DNA: TGCGCCAGCAGTCGTTTCGGGTACACCTTC; CDR3 protein: CASSRFGYTF